These T cell receptor beta chains were read from a single sample in a study of T cells in Graves' hyperthyroidism and ophthalmopathy. TCRdb ran MiXCR on the multiplex PCR reads and lists one entry per CDR3 protein. Among around 300,000 distinct CDR3 sequences listed, roughly an eighth were seen once. Sequenced material: blood. The receptors were sampled from a middle-aged woman with Graves' hyperthyroidism. The CDR3 runs from the conserved cysteine through the conserved F or W. D genes are given only for firm matches. The listing skips clone size in some rows; elsewhere it reads once, few, many or a size class.

>.|TRBJ2-5|13|TRBV12-3/TRBV12-4|many
TGTGCCAGCAGCCCACTGGGGTTTGAGACCCAGTACTTC
CASSPLGFETQYF
>.|TRBJ1-5|13|TRBV12-3/TRBV12-4|many
TGTGCCAGCATGTGGGGGAACAATCAGCCCCAGCATTTT
CASMWGNNQPQHF
>TRBD2|TRBJ2-1|14|TRBV29-1|.
TGCAGCGTTGGATCGGGACTAGTAATCAATGAGCAGTTCTTC
CSVGSGLVINEQFF
>.|TRBJ2-1|14|TRBV7-9|many
TGTGCCAGCAGCCAGGAGAACGGGGGCGATGAGCAGTTCTTC
CASSQENGGDEQFF
>.|TRBJ1-1|13|TRBV30|few
TGTGCCTGGAGGGCCAGGGTAAGCACTGAAGCTTTCTTT
CAWRARVSTEAFF
>TRBD2|TRBJ2-1|17|TRBV5-6|many
TGTGCCAGCAGCTTCCAACGACTAGCGGGACAATACAATGAGCAGTTCTTC
CASSFQRLAGQYNEQFF
>TRBD2|TRBJ2-1|15|TRBV30|few
TGTGCCTGGAGTGTGCAGCTAGCGGGAGTTGCGGAGCAGTTCTTC
CAWSVQLAGVAEQFF
>TRBD2|TRBJ2-5|16|TRBV5-4|few
TGTGCCAGCAGCTCACCGACTAGCGGGGTACAAGAGACCCAGTACTTC
CASSSPTSGVQETQYF
>TRBD2|TRBJ2-1|21|TRBV11-2|many
TGTGCCAGCAATTGGGCCCGAGTGGGACTAGCGGACTCGGGCTCCTACAATGAGCAGTTCTTC
CASNWARVGLADSGSYNEQFF
>TRBD2|TRBJ2-1|17|TRBV7-9|.
TGTGCCAGCAGCCCCCCCCTAGCGGGGATGGCCTACAATGAGCAGTTCTTC
CASSPPLAGMAYNEQFF
>.|TRBJ2-7|14|TRBV12-3/TRBV12-4|many
TGTGCCAGCAGTTTAGGCAGTACCTCCTACGAGCAGTACTTC
CASSLGSTSYEQYF
>.|TRBJ1-5|14|TRBV19|few
TGTGCCAGTAGTATGGGAGGATCTGGTCAGCCCCAGCATTTT
CASSMGGSGQPQHF
>.|TRBJ1-1|13|TRBV5-1|many
TGCGCCTGCAGACAAGGGACGGACACTGAAGCTTTCTTT
CACRQGTDTEAFF
>.|TRBJ2-3|17|TRBV7-8|many
TGTGCCAGCAGCTTAGGCAGTAGCGGAAGAAGCACAGATACGCAGTATTTT
CASSLGSSGRSTDTQYF
>.|TRBJ1-2|15|TRBV27|many
TGTGCCAGCAGTTTAAAGCCCGACCCTAACTATGGCTACACCTTC
CASSLKPDPNYGYTF
>.|TRBJ2-5|15|TRBV19|.
TGTGCCAGTAGTATCGGGGGACAATACTCAGAGACCCAGTACTTC
CASSIGGQYSETQYF
>.|TRBJ1-1|12|TRBV4-1|few
TGCGCCAGCAGCCGAAGGGGTACTGAAGCTTTCTTT
CASSRRGTEAFF
>.|TRBJ2-4|12|TRBV30|.
TGTGCCTGGAGTGAATTGGGGAACATTCAGTACTTC
CAWSELGNIQYF
>.|TRBJ2-3|14|TRBV19|.
TGTGCCAGTATCGGCCGACCACCCACAGATACGCAGTATTTT
CASIGRPPTDTQYF
>.|TRBJ1-5|12|TRBV20-1|many
TGCAGTGCTAGCCCAAAAAATCAGCCCCAGCATTTT
CSASPKNQPQHF
>TRBD1|TRBJ1-4|14|TRBV19|.
TGTGCCAGTAGCCCTAACAGGGGAGTTGAAAAACTGTTTTTT
CASSPNRGVEKLFF
>.|TRBJ2-5|15|TRBV3-1|few
TGTGCCAGCAGCCAAATCCCATATGGGTTGGGGACCCAGTACTTC
CASSQIPYGLGTQYF
>.|TRBJ2-1|17|TRBV7-9|.
TGTGCCAGCAGCCGGGGCGGGACCGCAAGCTCCTACAATGAGCAGTTCTTC
CASSRGGTASSYNEQFF
>.|TRBJ1-1|14|TRBV4-1|.
TGCGCCAGCAGCCAACCCGGGACATACACTGAAGCTTTCTTT
CASSQPGTYTEAFF
>TRBD2|TRBJ2-1|16|TRBV27|few
TGTGCCAGCAGTAGGAGAGCGGGAGGGCCCGGAAGTGAGCAGTTCTTC
CASSRRAGGPGSEQFF
>.|TRBJ2-7|13|TRBV11-2|few
TGTGCCAGCAGCTTAGGGACAGATTCAGCGCAGTACTTC
CASSLGTDSAQYF
>TRBD1|TRBJ2-1|17|TRBV3-1|many
TGTGCCAGCAGCCCTCTGGGGACAGGGGCTGGTTCCAATGAGCAGTTCTTC
CASSPLGTGAGSNEQFF
>TRBD1|TRBJ1-4|15|TRBV5-1|many
TGCGCCAGCAGCTACGGCGACAGGGGTGATGAAAAACTGTTTTTT
CASSYGDRGDEKLFF
>TRBD2|TRBJ2-7|16|TRBV27|many
TGTGCCAGCAGTCTGACAACTAGCGGGAGGTTCTCCGAGCAGTACTTC
CASSLTTSGRFSEQYF
>.|TRBJ2-1|16|TRBV7-9|.
TGTGCCAGCAGCTCCGTCGGAGGGGGTGACTACAATGAGCAGTTCTTC
CASSSVGGGDYNEQFF
>.|TRBJ1-6|15|TRBV13|.
TGTGCCAGCAGCTTGGGGGGTCCATATAATTCACCCCTCCACTTT
CASSLGGPYNSPLHF
>.|TRBJ1-1|15|TRBV2|many
TGTGCCAGCAGTGAAGCGCGCGGGGGGAACACTGAAGCTTTCTTT
CASSEARGGNTEAFF
>.|TRBJ2-5|14|TRBV28|many
TGTGCCAGCAGTCCCTCCCCTGATCAAGAGACCCAGTACTTC
CASSPSPDQETQYF
>.|TRBJ1-3|13|TRBV9|few
TGTGCCAGCAGCGGAGAGGGTGGAAACACCATATATTTT
CASSGEGGNTIYF